The following is a TCR beta chain sequence with its context. The sample originates from a study of cytomegalovirus exposure and HLA in healthy donors. Germline loops: CDR1 LGHNA, CDR2 YSLEER. The CDR3 totals 13 residues. Trimming shortened V by 1 base and J by 7 bases, and 5 bases separated the two germline ends. The PCR had 60 Vbeta and 13 Jbeta primers. Profiling relied on immunoSEQ multiplex PCR, and the TCRdb table lists in-frame clones only, not all of them. Of about 100,000 clones in the sample, roughly 85% were seen once. The chain couples TRBV4-3 to TRBJ1-6, with D uncertain. The sample comprised PBMCs. The sequence was obtained from a woman between 40 and 55 years old in good health and CMV-seronegative. CDR3 sequence: CASSQVHNSPLHF. The CDR3 DNA sequence: TGCGCCAGCAGCCAAGTACACAATTCACCCCTCCACTTT.